The sequence of this T cell receptor beta chain was determined in a study of sequential checkpoint blockade in melanoma. Study-level information: First-line arms were nivolumab then ipilimumab, or the reverse, randomized 1:1. Each arm's sequence ended with maintenance nivolumab.

The treatment: randomized to nivolumab then ipilimumab (arm A) or the reverse (arm B). No patient had prior DNA-damaging chemotherapy. PBMC sorting kept live CD3+CD8+ cells without CD19 or CD56. The V gene lost 0 bases and the J gene lost 2 bases, with 5 bases spanning the gap. The CDR3 has 13 residues. Germline CDR1 SGHRS, CDR2 YFSETQ. Profiled with immunoSEQ multiplex PCR; TCRdb holds only in-frame clones, not every one. The table has about 9,200 clones, approximately 73% seen once. Sequencing was performed on CD8+ T cells sorted from blood (inferred from file names), taken from a patient given nivolumab and ipilimumab in sequence. V is TRBV5-1 and J is TRBJ1-2; no clear D. The source of this sequence is a human donor with melanoma. CDR3: CASSLGRNYGYTF. The DNA of the CDR3 is TGCGCCAGCAGCTTGGGGAGAAACTATGGCTACACCTTC.